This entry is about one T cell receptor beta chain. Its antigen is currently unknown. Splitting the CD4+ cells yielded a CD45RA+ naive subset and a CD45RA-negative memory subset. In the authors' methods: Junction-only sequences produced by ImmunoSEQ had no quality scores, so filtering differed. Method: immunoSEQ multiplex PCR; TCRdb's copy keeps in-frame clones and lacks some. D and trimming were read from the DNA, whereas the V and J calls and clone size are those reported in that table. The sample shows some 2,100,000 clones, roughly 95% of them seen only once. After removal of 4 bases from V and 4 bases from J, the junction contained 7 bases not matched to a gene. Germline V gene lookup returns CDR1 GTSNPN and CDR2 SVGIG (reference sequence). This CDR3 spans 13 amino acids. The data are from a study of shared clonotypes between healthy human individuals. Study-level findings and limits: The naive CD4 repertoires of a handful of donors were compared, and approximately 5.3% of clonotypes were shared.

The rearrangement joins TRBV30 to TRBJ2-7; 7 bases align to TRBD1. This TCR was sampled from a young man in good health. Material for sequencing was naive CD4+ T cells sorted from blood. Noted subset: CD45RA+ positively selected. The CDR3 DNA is TGTGCCTGGAACCGGGACAGACTGTACGAGCAGTACTTC. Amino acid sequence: CAWNRDRLYEQYF.